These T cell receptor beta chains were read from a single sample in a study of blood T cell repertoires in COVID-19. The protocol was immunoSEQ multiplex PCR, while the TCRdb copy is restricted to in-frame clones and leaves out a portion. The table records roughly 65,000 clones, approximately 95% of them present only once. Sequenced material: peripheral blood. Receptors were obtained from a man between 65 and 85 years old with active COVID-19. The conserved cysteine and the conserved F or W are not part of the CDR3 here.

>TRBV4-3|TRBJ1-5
ASSQEPGSQQPQH
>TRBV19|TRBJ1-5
ASKQGGSNQPQH
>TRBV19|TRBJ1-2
ASSMLSAIDGYT
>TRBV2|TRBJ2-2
ASSRDIGELF
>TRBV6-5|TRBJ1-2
ASSYSLTGNYGYT
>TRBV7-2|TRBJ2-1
ASSFSGTGGGYNEQF
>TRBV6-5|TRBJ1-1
ASSRGTATEAF
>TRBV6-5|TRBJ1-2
ASTKLWASNYGYT
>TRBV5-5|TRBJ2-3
ASARGGFTDTQY
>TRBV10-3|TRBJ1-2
AISATGYGYT
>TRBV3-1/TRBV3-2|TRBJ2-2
ASARTGELF
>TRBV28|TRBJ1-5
ASSYWGDSNQPQH
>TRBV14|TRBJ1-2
ASSWTGGDGYT
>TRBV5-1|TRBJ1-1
ASSLRTGMNTEAF
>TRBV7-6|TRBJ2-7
ASSPQQGSAYEQY
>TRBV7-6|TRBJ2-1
ASSLGTSGGHNEQF
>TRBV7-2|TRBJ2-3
ASSLVSSGGRTDTQY
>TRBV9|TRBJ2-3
ASSVVTVPTDTQY
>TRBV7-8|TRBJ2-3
ASRPLAGGFTDTQY
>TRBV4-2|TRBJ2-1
ASSQDLLAGGIYEQF